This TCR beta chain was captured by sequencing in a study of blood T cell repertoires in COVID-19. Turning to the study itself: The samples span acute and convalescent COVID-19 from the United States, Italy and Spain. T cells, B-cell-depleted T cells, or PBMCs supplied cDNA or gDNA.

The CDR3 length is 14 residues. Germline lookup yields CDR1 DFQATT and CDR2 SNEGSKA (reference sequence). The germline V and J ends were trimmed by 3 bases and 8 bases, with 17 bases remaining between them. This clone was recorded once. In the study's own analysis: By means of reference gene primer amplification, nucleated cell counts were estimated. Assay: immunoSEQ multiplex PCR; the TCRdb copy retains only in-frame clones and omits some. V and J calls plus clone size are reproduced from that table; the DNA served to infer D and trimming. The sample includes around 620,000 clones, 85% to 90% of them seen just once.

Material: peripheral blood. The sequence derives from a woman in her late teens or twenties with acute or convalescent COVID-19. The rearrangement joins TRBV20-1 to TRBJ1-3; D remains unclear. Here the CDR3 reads CSASRIGRADTIYF. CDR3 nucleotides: TGCAGTGCTAGTAGGATTGGGAGGGCGGACACCATATATTTT.